The clone carrying this T cell receptor (beta chain) was seen many times. The target antigen is unknown. Germline V gene sequence: CDR1 SGHTA, CDR2 FQGNSA. Trimming removed 5 bases from V and 0 bases from J; junction bases left unmatched: 9. The CDR3 loop spans 17 amino acids. Individual cDNA molecules received unique molecular identifiers during library preparation. TCRdb reprocessed the 5' RACE reads with MiXCR, giving one entry per CDR3 protein. The sample lists about 84,000 distinct CDR3 sequences; 12% were seen once. The data belong to a study of early T cells in non-severe SARS-CoV-2 infection. In the study overall: The sequenced material was bulk RNA from unsorted whole blood, and its chains were unpaired. Study-wide results and limits: The matching step, a VDJdb search, favored anti-spike CD8 responses and missed private and CD4 specificities.

This receptor was identified in an adult who was a healthcare worker with PCR-confirmed SARS-CoV-2 infection or an uninfected control (not recorded which). This chain connects TRBV7-2 to TRBJ2-1, with TRBD2 matching 8 bases. The sample comprised whole blood. CDR3: CASSTGLAPISYNEQFF. In nucleotides, the CDR3 is TGTGCCAGCAGCACAGGACTAGCACCCATCTCCTACAATGAGCAGTTCTTC. Using reference TRBV7-2 and TRBJ2-1 for the parts outside the CDR3, the full variable domain is GAGVSQSPSNKVTEKGKDVELRCDPISGHTALYWYRQSLGQGLEFLIYFQGNSAPDKSGLPSDRFSAERTGGSVSTLTIQRTQQEDSAVYLCASSTGLAPISYNEQFFGPGTRLTVL.